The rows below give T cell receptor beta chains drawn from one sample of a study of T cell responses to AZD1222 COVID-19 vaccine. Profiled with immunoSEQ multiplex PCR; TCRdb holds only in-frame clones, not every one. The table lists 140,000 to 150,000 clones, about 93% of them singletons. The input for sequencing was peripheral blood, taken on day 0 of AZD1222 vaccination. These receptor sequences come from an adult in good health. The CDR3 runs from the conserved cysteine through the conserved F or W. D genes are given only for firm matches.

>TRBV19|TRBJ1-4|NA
CASARVTVGNEKLFF
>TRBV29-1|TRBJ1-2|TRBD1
CSVSGQGNYGYTF
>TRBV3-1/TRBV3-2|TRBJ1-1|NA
CASSQGGPGGPFF
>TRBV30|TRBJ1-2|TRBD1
CAWSVNRGILYGYTF
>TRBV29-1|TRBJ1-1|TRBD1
CSATGEAEAFF
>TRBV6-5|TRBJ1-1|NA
CASSYSRENTEAFF
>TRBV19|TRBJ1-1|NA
CASSIWRTNTEAFF
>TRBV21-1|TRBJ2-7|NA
CASNRKGQGAYEQYF
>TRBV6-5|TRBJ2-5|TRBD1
CASSSLRDRGPETQYF
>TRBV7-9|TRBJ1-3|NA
CASSPLRTGNTIYF
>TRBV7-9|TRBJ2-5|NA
CASSQRLGLRETQYF
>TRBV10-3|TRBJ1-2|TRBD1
CAISPDRAYGYTF
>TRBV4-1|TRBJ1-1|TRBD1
CASSPTGLTEAFF
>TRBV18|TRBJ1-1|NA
CASSPVWRVSTEAFF
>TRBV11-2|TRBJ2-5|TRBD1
CASSLSTGGETQYF
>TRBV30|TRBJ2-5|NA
CACTAYQETQYF
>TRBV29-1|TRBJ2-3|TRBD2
CSSSLAGTDTQYF
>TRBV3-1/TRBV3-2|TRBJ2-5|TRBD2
CASSQDSGSGSPQYF
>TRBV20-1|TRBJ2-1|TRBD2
CSASKTSGSFYEQFF
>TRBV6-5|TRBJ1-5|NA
CASSYSGAQPQHF
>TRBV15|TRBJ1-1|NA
CATSGGLGAWDTEAFF
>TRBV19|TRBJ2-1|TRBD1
CASSIRGQVYNEQFF
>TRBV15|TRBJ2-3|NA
CATSREWTEITDTQYF
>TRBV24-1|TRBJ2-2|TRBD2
CATSDSPKGGSHTGELFF
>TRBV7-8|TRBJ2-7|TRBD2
CASSSLGPTSGRSHEQYF
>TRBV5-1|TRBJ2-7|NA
CASSLSLVTYEQYF
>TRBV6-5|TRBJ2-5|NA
CASAPGWGETQYF
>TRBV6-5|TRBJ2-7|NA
CASSFLRTGRGEQYF
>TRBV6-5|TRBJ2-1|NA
CASSYGGLHNEQFF
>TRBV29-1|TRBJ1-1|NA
CSVGNAAAVAEAFF
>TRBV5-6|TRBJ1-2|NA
CASSLVQGRGYTF
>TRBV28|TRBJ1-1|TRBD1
CASSLGQGFRTEAFF
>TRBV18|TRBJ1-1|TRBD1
CASSLLGQGNTEAFF
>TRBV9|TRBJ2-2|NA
CASSEGEGTQANTGELFF
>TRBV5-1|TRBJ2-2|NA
CASSLDSPNTGELFF